This T cell receptor beta chain was identified during a study of human T cells and chemical hapten exposure. Study-level information: The sensitizing agent was 2% DPC, placed on roughly 2 cm by roughly 2 cm of upper inner arm skin.

Germline V CDR1 and CDR2: SGHTA, FQGNSA. The V segment lost 2 bases and the J segment 7 bases; nucleotides outside the gene matches: 7. This CDR3 spans 16 amino acids. General study points: Clustering by CDR3 similarity yielded significantly more large clusters from expanded TCRs than controls.

Worth noting for this clonotype: Its target is unknown.

Library preparation tagged each individual cDNA molecule with a unique molecular identifier. Using its own MiXCR run on the RACE reads, TCRdb lists one record per CDR3 protein. This table holds more than 55,000 distinct CDR3 sequences, roughly 9.8% found once. Time point given: pre-sensitization, week 0. Treatment described: therapeutic diphenylcyclopropenone sensitization with weekly scalp DPC. The chain employs TRBV7-2 and TRBJ2-1, with TRBD2 identical over 11 bases. Sequencing was performed on whole blood, taken in connection with sensitization to the hapten diphenylcyclopropenone (DPC). This sequence was found in a man aged 40-50 years with alopecia areata. Some clones in this sample may be carry-over from other donors' samples. The CDR3 DNA follows: TGTGCCAGCAGCTTACTTGGAACTAGCGGGAGTAATGAGCAGTTCTTC. As protein: CASSLLGTSGSNEQFF.